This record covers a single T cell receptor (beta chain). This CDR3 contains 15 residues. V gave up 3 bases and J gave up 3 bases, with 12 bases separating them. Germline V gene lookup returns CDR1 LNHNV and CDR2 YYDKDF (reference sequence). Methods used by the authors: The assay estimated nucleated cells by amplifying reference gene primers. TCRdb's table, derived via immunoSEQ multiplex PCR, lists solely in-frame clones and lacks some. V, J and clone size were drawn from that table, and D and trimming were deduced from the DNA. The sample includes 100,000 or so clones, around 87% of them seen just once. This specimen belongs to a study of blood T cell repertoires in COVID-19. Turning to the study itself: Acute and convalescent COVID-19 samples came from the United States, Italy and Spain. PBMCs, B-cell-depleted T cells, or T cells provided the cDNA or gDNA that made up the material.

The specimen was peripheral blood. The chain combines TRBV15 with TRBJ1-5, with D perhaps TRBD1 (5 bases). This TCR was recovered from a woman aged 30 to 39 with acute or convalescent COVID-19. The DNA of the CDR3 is TGTGCCACCAGCAGTTCTAGGGACTTCAATCAGCCCCAGCATTTT. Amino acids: CATSSSRDFNQPQHF.